Each of the 25 T cell receptor beta chains below was sequenced from the same sample in a study of T-cell memory formation after mild COVID-19. Each CDR3 protein is one row after TCRdb ran MiXCR on the 5' RACE reads. Of 450,000 or so distinct CDR3 sequences listed, nearly 25% are singletons. The sequenced material came from PBMCs or a T cell subset sorted from them (not recorded which). These receptors were collected from an adult woman who had mild COVID-19 (a few samples of this study predate the infection). Cell type and time point are not known.

V gene TRBV4-3 combines with J gene TRBJ2-2; TRBD2 matches 8 bases. Germline values: CDR1 LGHNA, CDR2 YSLEER. The CDR3 sequence is 17 residues long. Losses at the gene ends were 0 bases for V and 1 base for J; bases not matched to a gene: 4. CDR3 coding DNA: TGCGCCAGCAGCCAAGATTTCCTAGCGGGGAACACCGGGGAGCTGTTTTTT. Amino acids: CASSQDFLAGNTGELFF.

The table lists this clonotype with many counts. One junction end does not reproduce the germline sequence, and a read error may be involved. This chain uses TRBV5-1 with TRBJ2-7; no clear D. The germline V gene encodes CDR1 SGHRS and CDR2 YFSETQ. This CDR3 region has 13 residues. Here the CDR3 DNA reads TGTGCCAGCAGCTTAGATCGTTCCTACGAGCAGTACTTC. Translation: CASSLDRSYEQYF.

In this sample, this clonotype turned up a few times. The V and J genes are TRBV12-3 or TRBV12-4 and TRBJ2-7; D assignment may be TRBD1 or TRBD2 (6 bases each). There are 14 residues in the CDR3. Trimming cost V 3 bases and J 2 bases, with 11 bases left between them. This CDR3 is CASSFWGATYEQYF. For the CDR3, the DNA is TGTGCCAGCAGTTTCTGGGGGGCTACCTACGAGCAGTACTTC.

This clonotype was seen more than once but under ten times. The chain's CDR3 is CSAREGGYEQYF. The CDR3 DNA is TGCAGTGCTAGGGAGGGGGGCTACGAGCAGTACTTC. The chain has TRBV20-1 and TRBJ2-7; D may correspond to TRBD1 or TRBD2 (6 bases each). Germline V gene data show CDR1 as DFQATT and CDR2 as SNEGSKA (reference sequence). This CDR3 spans 12 amino acids. V was pared by 3 bases and J by 3 bases, with 9 bases between.

This clonotype has just a few counts. The chain carries TRBV5-1 and TRBJ1-1; the match to TRBD1 covers 7 bases. From germline, CDR1 is SGHRS and CDR2 YFSETQ. V was pared by 0 bases and J by 0 bases, with 11 bases of the junction left unmatched. The CDR3 runs to 18 residues. The CDR3 coding sequence is TGCGCCAGCAGCTTGGCCCAGGGGGGTCGGGATTTGAACACTGAAGCTTTCTTT. Protein sequence: CASSLAQGGRDLNTEAFF.

This chain joins TRBV24-1 and TRBJ2-7, with a tentative D call TRBD1 (5 bases). The CDR3 is 14 residues long. With 2 bases removed from V and 5 bases from J, the gap between germline ends came to 12 bases. CDR1 and CDR2 (germline): KGHDR, SFDVKD. DNA for the CDR3: TGTGCCACCAGTGATTGGCAGGGTAACAACGAGCAGTACTTC. Its translation is CATSDWQGNNEQYF.

The V gene is TRBV6-6, the J gene TRBJ2-1; 7 positions match TRBD2. In germline, CDR1 is MNHNY, CDR2 SVGAGI (reference sequence). Germline trimming cut 7 bases from V and 0 bases from J; bases unmatched to any gene: 9. This CDR3 spans 16 amino acids. The CDR3 DNA is TGTGCCAGCAATCTTGACGGGAGGCCCTCCTACAATGAGCAGTTCTTC. This sequence encodes CASNLDGRPSYNEQFF.

The chain couples TRBV19 to TRBJ2-1, with 12 positions matching TRBD2. V lost 7 bases to trimming and J lost 6 bases; unmatched junction nucleotides: 13. Germline CDR1 LNHDA, CDR2 SQIVND (reference sequence). The CDR3 extends over 17 amino acids. Written as DNA, the CDR3 is TGTGCCAGTATAGGCCGGGGACTAGCGGGCCGTACCAATGAGCAGTTCTTC. Protein product: CASIGRGLAGRTNEQFF.

This clonotype has only a few counts. The chain employs TRBV4-1 and TRBJ2-7; the D is unclear. Looked up from germline, CDR1 is MGHRA and CDR2 is YSYEKL. V was trimmed by 6 bases and J by 3 bases, leaving 12 bases between them. This CDR3 region has 13 residues. CDR3 region: CASRGPGGYEQYF. DNA of the CDR3: TGCGCCAGCAGAGGTCCCGGCGGCTACGAGCAGTACTTC.

This clonotype was detected a few times. This chain connects TRBV20-1 to TRBJ1-6, with TRBD1 matching over 7 bases. The V and J ends lost 6 bases and 7 bases, in that order; junction bases with no gene match: 15. The germline CDR1 and CDR2 sequences are DFQATT and SNEGSKA (reference sequence). The CDR3 extends over 16 amino acids. The CDR3 bases are TGCAGTGCCTCCGCCAGGGGGTGGACCGGCAATTCACCCCTCCACTTT. Amino acid sequence: CSASARGWTGNSPLHF.

This clonotype was counted between two and nine times. V is TRBV12-3 or TRBV12-4 and J is TRBJ1-6; 7 bases match TRBD1. This CDR3 spans 13 amino acids. Germline trimming cut 10 bases from V and 7 bases from J; bases unmatched to any gene: 7. CDR3 DNA: TGTGCCACCCGACAGGGAGGGAATTCACCCCTCCACTTT. It is translated as CATRQGGNSPLHF.

This clonotype occurred a few times. CDR3 in DNA: TGCGCCAGCAGCCTACAGGGTAGGGGTCAGCCCCAGCATTTT. As protein: CASSLQGRGQPQHF. The J gene is TRBJ1-5, the V gene TRBV5-1; D is perhaps TRBD1 (6 bases). Per germline, CDR1 SGHRS and CDR2 YFSETQ. V dropped 4 bases and J dropped 6 bases, with 14 bases sitting between them. The CDR3 sequence is 14 residues long.

This clonotype appeared a few times. V gene TRBV27 combines with J gene TRBJ2-7; D may match TRBD1 or TRBD2 (6 bases each). This CDR3 comprises 12 residues. V lost 4 bases to trimming and J lost 6 bases, with 10 bases between them. Germline V CDR1 and CDR2: MNHEY, SMNVEV (reference sequence). DNA of the CDR3: TGTGCCAGCAGTTCCGGGGGCCCCGAGCAGTACTTC. Its translation is CASSSGGPEQYF.

This clonotype was picked up a small number of times. J is TRBJ2-1 and V is TRBV2; 11 nucleotides match TRBD2. CDR1 and CDR2 (germline): SNHLY, FYNNEI. The CDR3 extends over 15 amino acids. V lost 6 bases to trimming and J lost 6 bases; unmatched junction nucleotides: 7. CDR3 nucleotides: TGTGCCAGCAGGGTTAGCGGGGGGGCCTCCAATGAGCAGTTCTTC. Protein: CASRVSGGASNEQFF. The entire variable domain, with the rest obtained from reference TRBV2 and TRBJ2-1, is as follows: EPEVTQTPSHQVTQMGQEVILRCVPISNHLYFYWYRQILGQKVEFLVSFYNNEISEKSEIFDDQFSVERPDGSNFTLKIRSTKLEDSAMYFCASRVSGGASNEQFFGPGTRLTVL.

This clonotype was seen only a few times. The V and J genes are TRBV4-1 and TRBJ2-7; a possible D gene is TRBD2 (7 bases). Trimming pared 0 bases from V and 3 bases from J, leaving 15 bases between. The CDR3 has 16 amino acids. In germline, CDR1 is MGHRA, CDR2 YSYEKL. The CDR3 bases are TGCGCCAGCAGCCAAGACGGGGGGCCAACTAACTACGAGCAGTACTTC. It codes for CASSQDGGPTNYEQYF.

The sample holds a few counts of this clonotype. The chain is built from TRBV7-9 and TRBJ2-7, with 10 bases lining up with TRBD2. Germline-derived CDR1 and CDR2 are SEHNR and FQNEAQ (reference sequence). CDR3 size: 17 residues. Losses at the gene ends were 5 bases for V and 1 base for J; bases not matched to a gene: 11. In DNA form, the CDR3 reads TGTGCCAGCAGCGCTAGACTAGCGGGCACTCATTCCTACGAGCAGTACTTC. It encodes CASSARLAGTHSYEQYF.

The chain recombines TRBV6-1 with TRBJ1-5; D may be TRBD1 (5 bases). The CDR3 has 15 amino acids. The V gene's germline CDR1 is MNHNS and CDR2 SASEGT. Between the trimmed V and J ends, which lost 8 bases and 4 bases, there was a span of 18 bases. The CDR3 bases are TGTGCCAGCCTTAGACAGCCTGCAACGAATCAGCCCCAGCATTTT. It yields the protein CASLRQPATNQPQHF.

This chain uses TRBV23-1 with TRBJ2-1; D assignment may be TRBD1 or TRBD2 (5 bases each). Being an ORF, TRBV23-1 has a function that is uncertain. Trimming removed 3 bases from V and 7 bases from J, with 19 bases in between. This CDR3 is 16 amino acids long. CDR3 region: CASSHSPSTEGNEQFF. CDR3 in DNA: TGCGCCAGCAGTCACTCCCCATCTACCGAGGGGAATGAGCAGTTCTTC.

The CDR3 DNA reads as TGTGCCAGCAGCTACCCTCGACAGAACACTGAAGCTTTCTTT. This gives the protein CASSYPRQNTEAFF. The chain has TRBV7-9 and TRBJ1-1, with unresolved D. V was clipped by 4 bases and J by 1 base, with 10 bases between them. This CDR3 has 14 residues. Germline assignment: CDR1 SEHNR and CDR2 FQNEAQ (reference sequence).

This clonotype was seen more than once but under ten times. V gene TRBV15 combines with J gene TRBJ2-1; 9 bases match TRBD2. The length of the CDR3 is 16 residues. The germline V gene has CDR1 LNHNV and CDR2 YYDKDF (reference sequence). V lost 3 bases and J lost 10; bases outside the gene matches: 13. This CDR3 is CATSRTTSGEPWEQFF. In DNA, the CDR3 is TGTGCCACCAGCAGGACGACTAGCGGAGAACCCTGGGAGCAGTTCTTC.

The rearrangement links TRBV18 to TRBJ1-3; D remains ambiguous. The CDR3 is made up of 14 amino acids. Germline loops: CDR1 KGHSH, CDR2 LQKENI. Between the trimmed V and J ends, which lost 4 bases and 0 bases, there was a span of 7 bases. This CDR3 is CASSRDFSGNTIYF. The CDR3 DNA follows: TGTGCCAGCTCACGGGATTTCTCTGGAAACACCATATATTTT.

The genes are TRBV24-1 and TRBJ2-1, with 9 positions matching TRBD1. This CDR3 contains 15 residues. Losses at the gene ends were 4 bases for V and 6 bases for J; bases not matched to a gene: 6. CDR1 and CDR2 (germline): KGHDR, SFDVKD. The CDR3 region is CATSDRGQGSNEQFF. As DNA, the CDR3 is TGTGCCACCAGTGACAGGGGACAGGGAAGCAATGAGCAGTTCTTC.

This clonotype showed up just a few times. The chain uses TRBV7-6 and TRBJ1-1; TRBD1 is a possible D gene (6 bases). Germline assignment: CDR1 SGHVS and CDR2 FNYEAQ. Trimming cost V 4 bases and J 7 bases, with 13 bases left between them. The CDR3 is made up of 13 amino acids. The CDR3 DNA follows: TGTGCCAGCAGCTGGGGGCAGGAGGGTGAAGCTTTCTTT. Protein product: CASSWGQEGEAFF.

CDR3 sequence: CASSQGGQPQHF. CDR3 coding DNA: TGTGCCAGCAGCCAGGGGGGCCAGCCCCAGCATTTT. This chain joins TRBV3-1 and TRBJ1-5; TRBD1 is a possible D gene (6 bases). Germline-derived CDR1 and CDR2 are LGHDT and YNNKEL (reference sequence). V was shortened by 3 bases and J by 7 bases, with 7 bases between the two germline ends. CDR3 length equals 12 residues.

This clonotype has only a few counts. V and J are TRBV27 and TRBJ2-2, with 9 positions matching TRBD1. CDR3 length: 18 residues. Per germline, CDR1 MNHEY and CDR2 SMNVEV (reference sequence). V lost 3 bases to trimming and J lost 3 bases; unmatched junction nucleotides: 11. DNA for the CDR3: TGTGCCAGCAGTTTTACAGGGGGCGGTCCTGGGGACACCGGGGAGCTGTTTTTT. This gives the protein CASSFTGGGPGDTGELFF.